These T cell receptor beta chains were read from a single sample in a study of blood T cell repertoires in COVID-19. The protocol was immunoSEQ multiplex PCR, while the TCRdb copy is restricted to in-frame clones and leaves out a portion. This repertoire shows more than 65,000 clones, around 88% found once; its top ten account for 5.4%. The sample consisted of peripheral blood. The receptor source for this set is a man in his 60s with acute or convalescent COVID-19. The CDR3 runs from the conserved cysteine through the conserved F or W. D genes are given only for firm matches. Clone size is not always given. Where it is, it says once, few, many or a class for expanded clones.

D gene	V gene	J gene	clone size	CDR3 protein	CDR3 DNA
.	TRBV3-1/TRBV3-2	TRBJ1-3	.	CASSAVDTIYF	TGTGCCAGCAGCGCGGTTGACACCATATATTTT
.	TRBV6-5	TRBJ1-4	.	CASSSQGFGNEKLFF	TGTGCCAGCAGTTCCCAGGGGTTTGGGAATGAAAAACTGTTTTTT
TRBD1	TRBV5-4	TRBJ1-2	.	CASSPAIGTAYGYTF	TGTGCCAGCAGCCCTGCTATCGGGACAGCCTATGGCTACACCTTC
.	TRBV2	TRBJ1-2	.	CASSTPEDGFFYYGYTF	TGTGCCAGCAGTACCCCGGAGGACGGATTCTTTTACTATGGCTACACCTTC
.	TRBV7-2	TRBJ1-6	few	CASSLAQSLGSNSPLHF	TGTGCCAGCAGCTTAGCCCAGTCCCTGGGGAGCAATTCACCCCTCCACTTT
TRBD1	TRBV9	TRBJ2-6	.	CASSVGGTAFSGANVLTF	TGTGCCAGCAGCGTAGGAGGGACAGCCTTCTCTGGGGCCAACGTCCTGACTTTC
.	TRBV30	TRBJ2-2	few	CAWSKGQNTGELFF	TGTGCCTGGTCCAAGGGACAGAACACCGGGGAGCTGTTTTTT
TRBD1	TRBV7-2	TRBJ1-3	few	CASSSTGAGNTIYF	TGTGCCAGCAGCTCGACAGGGGCTGGAAACACCATATATTTT
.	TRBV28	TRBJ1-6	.	CASSSVQNNSPLHF	TGTGCCAGCAGTTCTGTACAGAATAATTCACCCCTCCACTTT
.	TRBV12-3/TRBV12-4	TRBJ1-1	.	CATTGGQAFF	TGTGCCACCACGGGGGGGCAAGCTTTCTTT
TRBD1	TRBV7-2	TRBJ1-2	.	CASSRPETGDYGYTF	TGTGCCAGCAGCAGACCAGAGACAGGGGACTATGGCTACACCTTC
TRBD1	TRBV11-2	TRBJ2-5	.	CASSTPGTGAKETQYF	TGTGCCAGCAGCACCCCCGGGACAGGGGCGAAAGAGACCCAGTACTTC
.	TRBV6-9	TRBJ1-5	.	CASPLSGNQPQHF	TGTGCCAGCCCTTTATCGGGGAATCAGCCCCAGCATTTT
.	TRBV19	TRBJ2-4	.	CASSIDRLAKNIQYF	TGTGCCAGTAGTATTGACAGACTAGCCAAAAACATTCAGTACTTC
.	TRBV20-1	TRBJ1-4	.	CSANDRTEKLFF	TGCAGTGCTAATGACAGAACCGAAAAACTGTTTTTT
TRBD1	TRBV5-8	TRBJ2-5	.	CASSLGTGEGETQYF	TGTGCCAGCAGCCTCGGGACAGGGGAAGGGGAGACCCAGTACTTC
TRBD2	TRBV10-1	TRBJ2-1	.	CASSPGLAGEFF	TGCGCCAGCAGTCCGGGACTAGCGGGGGAGTTCTTC
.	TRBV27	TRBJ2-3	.	CASSAVRGVIVSTQYF	TGTGCCAGCAGTGCGGTCAGGGGAGTTATCGTGAGTACGCAGTATTTT
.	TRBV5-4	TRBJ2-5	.	CASSLSAVGQETQYF	TGTGCCAGCAGCTTGTCAGCGGTGGGGCAAGAGACCCAGTACTTC
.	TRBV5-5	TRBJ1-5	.	CASSSGGTPYSNQPQHF	TGTGCCAGCAGCTCCGGGGGGACACCATATAGCAATCAGCCCCAGCATTTT
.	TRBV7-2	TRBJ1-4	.	CASSLEYPGKGEKLFF	TGTGCCAGCAGCTTAGAGTACCCAGGGAAGGGTGAAAAACTGTTTTTT
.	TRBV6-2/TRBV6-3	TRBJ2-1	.	CASSRTNNEQFF	TGTGCCAGCAGCCGCACAAACAATGAGCAGTTCTTC
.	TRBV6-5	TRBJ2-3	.	CASTHSPRDTQYF	TGTGCCAGCACCCATAGTCCCCGGGATACGCAGTATTTT
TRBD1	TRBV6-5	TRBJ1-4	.	CASGLTGENEKLFF	TGTGCCAGCGGGCTGACAGGGGAGAATGAAAAACTGTTTTTT
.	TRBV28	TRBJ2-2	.	CASSLSAGTAGELFF	TGTGCCAGCAGTTTATCGGCGGGGACGGCCGGGGAGCTGTTTTTT
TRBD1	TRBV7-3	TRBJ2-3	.	CASSLTGTGDTDTQYF	TGTGCCAGCAGCCTAACCGGGACAGGGGACACAGATACGCAGTATTTT
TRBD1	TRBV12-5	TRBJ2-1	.	CASGLPGNRGPDNEQFF	TGTGCTAGTGGTTTGCCAGGGAACAGGGGGCCAGACAATGAGCAGTTCTTC
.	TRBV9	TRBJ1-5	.	CASSGVGGYQPQHF	TGTGCCAGCAGCGGAGTGGGGGGGTATCAGCCCCAGCATTTT
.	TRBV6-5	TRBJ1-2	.	CASSYVGTGVYGYTF	TGTGCCAGCAGTTACGTCGGGACGGGGGTATATGGCTACACCTTC
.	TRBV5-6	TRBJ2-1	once	CASTPIPGNEQFF	TGTGCCAGCACTCCAATCCCGGGCAATGAGCAGTTCTTC
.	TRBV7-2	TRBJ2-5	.	CASSPGVGGRETQYF	TGTGCCAGCAGCCCGGGAGTGGGGGGGCGAGAGACCCAGTACTTC
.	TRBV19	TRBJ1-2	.	CASSIALGTHNYGYTF	TGTGCCAGTAGTATCGCCCTCGGGACACATAACTATGGCTACACCTTC
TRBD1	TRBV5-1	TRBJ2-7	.	CASSLAQGEKQYF	TGCGCCAGCAGCTTGGCACAGGGGGAGAAGCAGTACTTC
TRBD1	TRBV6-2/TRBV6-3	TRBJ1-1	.	CASSYSGQVNTEAFF	TGTGCCAGCAGTTACTCGGGACAGGTGAACACTGAAGCTTTCTTT
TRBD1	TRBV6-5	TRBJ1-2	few	CASSRPDRVNGYTF	TGTGCCAGCAGTCGACCGGACAGGGTGAATGGCTACACCTTC
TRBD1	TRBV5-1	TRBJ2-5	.	CASSSTGGQYF	TGCGCCAGCAGCTCAACAGGGGGTCAGTACTTC
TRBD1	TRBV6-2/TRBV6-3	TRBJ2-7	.	CASSYTGGIYEQYF	TGTGCCAGCAGTTACACAGGGGGCATCTACGAGCAGTACTTC
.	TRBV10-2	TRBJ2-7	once	CASSESIASYEQYF	TGCGCCAGCAGTGAGAGCATAGCATCGTACGAGCAGTACTTC
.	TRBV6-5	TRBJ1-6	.	CASRGGGRSSPLHF	TGTGCCAGCAGGGGAGGGGGAAGGAGTTCACCCCTCCACTTT
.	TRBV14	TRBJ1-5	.	CASSQGPLSNQPQHF	TGTGCCAGCAGCCAAGGGCCCCTTAGCAATCAGCCCCAGCATTTT
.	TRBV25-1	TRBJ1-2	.	CASSESRSNYGYTF	TGTGCCAGCAGTGAATCTCGCAGTAACTATGGCTACACCTTC
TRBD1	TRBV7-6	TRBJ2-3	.	CASSSVGQGPWDTQYF	TGTGCCAGCAGCTCGGTGGGACAGGGGCCATGGGATACGCAGTATTTT
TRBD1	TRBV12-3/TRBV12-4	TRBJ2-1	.	CASSRDRVNEQFF	TGTGCCAGCAGTAGAGACAGGGTCAATGAGCAGTTCTTC
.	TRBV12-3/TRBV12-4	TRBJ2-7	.	CASSHNFGEQYF	TGTGCCAGCAGTCATAACTTCGGGGAGCAGTACTTC
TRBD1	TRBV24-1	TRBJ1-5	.	CATQYGTGDQPQHF	TGTGCCACACAGTATGGGACAGGGGATCAGCCCCAGCATTTT
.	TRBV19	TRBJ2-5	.	CASSPGMSETQYF	TGTGCCAGTAGTCCCGGGATGTCGGAGACCCAGTACTTC
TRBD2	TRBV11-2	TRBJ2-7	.	CASSPLGRSRGDSYEQYF	TGTGCCAGCAGCCCGCTGGGCCGATCACGGGGGGACTCCTACGAGCAGTACTTC
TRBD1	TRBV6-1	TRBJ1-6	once	CASSEVRGSSYNSPLHF	TGTGCCAGCAGTGAAGTCAGGGGGAGCTCCTATAATTCACCCCTCCACTTT